Following are 8 T cell receptor beta chains from one sample sequenced in a study of tumor-infiltrating lymphocytes in primary liver carcinoma. Investigators took RNA and DNA out together from approximately 22-30 mg of unsorted bulk tissue. Starting material of 500 to 600 ng total RNA yielded TCR beta cDNA via a constant-region primer. Employing slightly modified ARM-PCR, three nested multiplex PCR rounds were run, and these gave rise to the TCR beta libraries. Each of the first two PCR rounds ran approximately 11 cycles with TRBV1-TRBV30 forward and C-beta reverse primers. TCRdb itself ran the multiplex PCR reads through MiXCR, one entry per CDR3 protein. The data contain 100,000 or so distinct CDR3 sequences, 82% of them singletons. The sequencing sample was made of liver tumor tissue from sampling region 3. Subset indicated: tumor region T3, left-lateral pole. The receptors derive from a man aged 35-49 years with primary liver carcinoma and hepatitis B virus infection.

Here the CDR3 reads CASSLNDKHYEQYF. The CDR3 DNA reads as TGCGCCAGCAGTCTAAATGACAAGCACTACGAGCAGTACTTC. V is TRBV4-1 and J is TRBJ2-7; no definite D call. CDR3 length: 14 residues. The germline CDR1 and CDR2 sequences are MGHRA and YSYEKL. V dropped 6 bases and J dropped 3 bases, with 15 bases sitting between them.

The chain uses TRBV29-1 and TRBJ1-1, with D perhaps matching TRBD1 (5 bases). The V end lost 5 bases, the J end lost 0 bases, and 16 bases lay between the germline ends. Per the germline V gene, CDR1 is SQVTM and CDR2 is ANQGSEA. This CDR3 contains 15 residues. CDR3 residues: CSVPAGWCMNTEAFF. The CDR3 nucleotides read TGCAGCGTTCCCGCAGGGTGGTGCATGAACACTGAAGCTTTCTTT.

Concerning this clonotype itself: One end of the junction does not line up with germline, which may come from a read error. The chain combines TRBV4-3 with TRBJ2-5; 7 bases line up with TRBD2. The CDR3 covers 14 residues. Germline values: CDR1 LGHNA, CDR2 YSLEER. This CDR3 is CASSQNWGGKTQYF. The CDR3 DNA reads as TGCGCCAGCAGCCAAAACTGGGGGGGGAAGACTCAGTACTTC.

Regarding this clonotype: Given the absence of the conserved phenylalanine or tryptophan at the CDR3 end, a read error is likely. The chain combines TRBV11-1 with TRBJ2-3, with D uncertain. This CDR3 spans 14 amino acids. Germline V gene lookup returns CDR1 SGHAT and CDR2 FQDESV (reference sequence). The DNA of the CDR3 is TGCGTCAGCAGCCCACCCCCTGAAGCAGATACGCAGTATCTT. Translation: CVSSPPPEADTQYL.

The J gene is TRBJ2-7, the V gene TRBV4-2; D gene uncertain. V was trimmed by 3 bases and J by 3 bases, leaving 9 bases between them. The germline gives CDR1 LGHNA, CDR2 YNFKEQ. There are 13 residues in the CDR3. CDR3 DNA sequence: TGTGCCAGCAGCCATGCTAGATACTACGAGCAGTACTTC. Its protein product is CASSHARYYEQYF.

With regard to this clonotype: At one of its ends the junction is not consistent with the germline gene, which may arise from a read error. The chain uses TRBV6-6 and TRBJ2-6; the D is unclear. Germline CDR1 MNHNY, CDR2 SVGAGI (reference sequence). The CDR3 length is 15 residues. The CDR3 sequence is CASTMLVSQANVLTF. CDR3 sequence (DNA): TGTGCCAGCACAATGCTGGTCTCTCAGGCCAATGTCCTGACTTTC.

On this clonotype: It is likely a read error, because the conserved phenylalanine at the end of the CDR3 is missing. The gene calls are TRBV29-1 and TRBJ2-3; TRBD1 aligns across 8 bases. The CDR3 has 17 residues. CDR1 is SQVTM and CDR2 is ANQGSEA in the germline V gene. CDR3 DNA: TGCAACGTTGTGGGGCCCGGGACAGGCTTTGATAGAGGTATGCAGTATTAT. It encodes CNVVGPGTGFDRGMQYY.

Comments on this clonotype: Since the CDR3 does not end with the conserved phenylalanine or tryptophan, this likely comes from a read error. The gene calls are TRBV6-1 and TRBJ2-5, with TRBD2 matching 7 bases. This CDR3 contains 16 residues. Germline V lookup: CDR1 MNHNS, CDR2 SASEGT. With 6 bases clipped from V and 4 bases from J, the junction kept 14 bases outside the gene matches. The CDR3 coding sequence is TGTGCCAGCAGAGTTCGGGGGACTATCTCCCGAGAGACCCAGTACTTA. This translates into CASRVRGTISRETQYL.